These 7 T cell receptor beta chains were sequenced from one sample in a study of blood T cell repertoires in COVID-19. The data were produced by immunoSEQ multiplex PCR, yet TCRdb's version contains in-frame clones alone and is incomplete. The table shows about 480,000 clones, with 88% occurring only once. The sample was PBMCs or T cells enriched from blood (not recorded which). The receptors come from a woman aged 35 to 49 who had recovered from COVID-19.

The chain recombines TRBV11-3 with TRBJ2-1, with TRBD2 matching over 7 bases. The length of the CDR3 is 13 residues. Germline V gene lookup returns CDR1 SGHNT and CDR2 YENEEA. Germline trimming cut 5 bases from V and 9 bases from J; bases unmatched to any gene: 7. CDR3 amino acids: CASSPASGREQFF. CDR3 sequence (DNA): TGTGCCAGCAGCCCTGCTAGCGGTCGTGAGCAGTTCTTC.

This rearrangement joins TRBV10-3 to TRBJ2-7; TRBD1 matches 12 bases. This CDR3 region has 15 residues. Germline V gene lookup returns CDR1 ENHRY and CDR2 SYGVKD. V gave up 4 bases and J gave up 6 bases; unmatched junction bases: 7. CDR3 in amino acids: CAISVNPGQGAEQYF. The DNA for the CDR3 is TGTGCCATCAGTGTAAATCCGGGACAGGGGGCCGAGCAGTACTTC.

The chain is built from TRBV5-4 and TRBJ2-1; TRBD2 agrees at 13 bases. The CDR3 sequence is 18 residues long. Per the germline V gene, CDR1 is SGHNT and CDR2 is YYREEE (reference sequence). Trimming removed 5 bases from V and 2 bases from J; junction bases left unmatched: 10. The CDR3 here is CASRPALLAGGTYNEQFF. CDR3 in DNA: TGTGCCAGCAGACCCGCCCTACTAGCGGGAGGGACCTACAATGAGCAGTTCTTC.

J is TRBJ1-3 and V is TRBV9; 7 bases fit TRBD1. The germline V gene has CDR1 SGDLS and CDR2 YYNGEE. The ends lost 0 bases at V and 3 bases at J; junction bases unmatched: 9. The CDR3 contains 17 residues. DNA of the CDR3: TGTGCCAGCAGCGTAGTAGGAGACAGGGTATTTGGAAACACCATATATTTT. It is translated as CASSVVGDRVFGNTIYF.

This chain uses TRBV7-2 with TRBJ2-7, with D possibly matching TRBD1 (6 bases). CDR1 is SGHTA and CDR2 is FQGNSA in the germline V gene. With 3 bases removed from V and 7 bases from J, the gap between germline ends came to 16 bases. The CDR3 length is 14 residues. CDR3 coding DNA: TGTGCCAGCAGCTTTTTCGCAGGGGCCGAGGAGCAGTACTTC. Its translation is CASSFFAGAEEQYF.

A word on this clone: This same CDR3 is encoded by further DNA sequences in the sample. The chain uses TRBV4-3 and TRBJ1-3, with unresolved D. The length of the CDR3 is 15 residues. Germline CDR1 LGHNA, CDR2 YSLEER. V was cut by 0 bases and J by 0 bases, with 6 bases left in between. CDR3 sequence: CASSQDRRSGNTIYF. The CDR3 region has the DNA TGCGCCAGCAGCCAAGACCGTCGCTCTGGAAACACCATATATTTT.

The V and J genes are TRBV2 and TRBJ1-2; 7 nucleotides agree with TRBD1. V gave up 5 bases and J gave up 4 bases; unmatched junction bases: 7. The germline gives CDR1 SNHLY, CDR2 FYNNEI. This CDR3 has 14 residues. Here the CDR3 DNA reads TGTGCCAGCAGTTTTAGGGACAGCGGCTATGGCTACACCTTC. Its translation: CASSFRDSGYGYTF.